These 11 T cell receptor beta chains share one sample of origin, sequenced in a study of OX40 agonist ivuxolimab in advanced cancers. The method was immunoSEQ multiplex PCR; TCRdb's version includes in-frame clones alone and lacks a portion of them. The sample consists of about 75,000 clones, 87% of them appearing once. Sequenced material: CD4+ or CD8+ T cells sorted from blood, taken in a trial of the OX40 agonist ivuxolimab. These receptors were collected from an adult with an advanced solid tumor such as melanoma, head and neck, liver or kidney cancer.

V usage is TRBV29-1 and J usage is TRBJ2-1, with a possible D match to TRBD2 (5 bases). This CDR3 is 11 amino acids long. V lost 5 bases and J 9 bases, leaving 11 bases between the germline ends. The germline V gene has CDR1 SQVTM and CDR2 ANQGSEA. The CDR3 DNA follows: TGCAGCGTTTTGCCGGGGATTGAGCAGTTCTTC. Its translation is CSVLPGIEQFF.

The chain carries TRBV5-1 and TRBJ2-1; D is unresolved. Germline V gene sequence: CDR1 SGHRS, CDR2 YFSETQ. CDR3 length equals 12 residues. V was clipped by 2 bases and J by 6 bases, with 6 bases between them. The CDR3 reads CASSLTTNEQFF. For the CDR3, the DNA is TGCGCCAGCAGCTTAACGACCAATGAGCAGTTCTTC.

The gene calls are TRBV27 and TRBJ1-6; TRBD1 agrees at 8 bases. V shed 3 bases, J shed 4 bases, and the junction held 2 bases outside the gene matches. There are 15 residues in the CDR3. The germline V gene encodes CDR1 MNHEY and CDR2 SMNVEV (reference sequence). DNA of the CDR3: TGTGCCAGCAGTTTGGGACAGGCTTATAATTCACCCCTCCACTTT. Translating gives CASSLGQAYNSPLHF.

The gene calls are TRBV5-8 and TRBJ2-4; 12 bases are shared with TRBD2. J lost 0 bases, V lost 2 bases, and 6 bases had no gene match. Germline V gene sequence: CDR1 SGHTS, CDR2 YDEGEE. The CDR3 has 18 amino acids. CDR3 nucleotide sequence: TGTGCCAGCAGCTTAGGACTAGCGGGGACCCTAGCCAAAAACATTCAGTACTTC. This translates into CASSLGLAGTLAKNIQYF.

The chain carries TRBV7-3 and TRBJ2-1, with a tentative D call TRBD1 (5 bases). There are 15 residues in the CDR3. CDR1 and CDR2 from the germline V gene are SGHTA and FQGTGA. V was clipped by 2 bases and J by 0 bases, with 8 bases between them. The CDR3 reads CASSLRQSSYNEQFF. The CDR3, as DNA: TGTGCCAGCAGCTTACGACAGAGCTCCTACAATGAGCAGTTCTTC.

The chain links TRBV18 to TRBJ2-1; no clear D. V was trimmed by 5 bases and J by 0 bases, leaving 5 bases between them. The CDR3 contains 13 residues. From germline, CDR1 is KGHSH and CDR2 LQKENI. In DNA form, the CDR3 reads TGTGCCAGCTCAGTGGGCTCCTACAATGAGCAGTTCTTC. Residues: CASSVGSYNEQFF. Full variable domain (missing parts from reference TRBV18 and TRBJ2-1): NAGVMQNPRHLVRRRGQEARLRCSPMKGHSHVYWYRQLPEEGLKFMVYLQKENIIDESGMPKERFSAEFPKEGPSILRIQQVVRGDSAAYFCASSVGSYNEQFFGPGTRLTVL.

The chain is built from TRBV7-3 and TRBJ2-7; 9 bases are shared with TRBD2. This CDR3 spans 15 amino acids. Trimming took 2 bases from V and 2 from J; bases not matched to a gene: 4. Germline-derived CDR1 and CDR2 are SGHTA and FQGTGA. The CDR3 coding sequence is TGTGCCAGCAGCTTAGGACTAGCGACCGCCTACGAGCAGTACTTC. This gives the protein CASSLGLATAYEQYF.

In nucleotides, the CDR3 is TGTGCCAGCATTCGCACCGCGGACTCTGGAAACACCATATATTTT. The encoded protein is CASIRTADSGNTIYF. V is TRBV6-5 and J is TRBJ1-3; D is uncertain. Trimming took off 7 bases at V and 0 bases at J, with 13 bases between the two ends. CDR3 length equals 15 residues. The germline gives CDR1 MNHEY, CDR2 SVGAGI.

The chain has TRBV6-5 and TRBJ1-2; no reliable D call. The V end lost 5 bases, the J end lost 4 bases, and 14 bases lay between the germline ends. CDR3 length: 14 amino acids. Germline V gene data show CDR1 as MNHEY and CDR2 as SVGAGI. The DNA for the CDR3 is TGTGCCAGCAGTCCGGACGGTCTTGGCTATGGCTACACCTTC. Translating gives CASSPDGLGYGYTF.

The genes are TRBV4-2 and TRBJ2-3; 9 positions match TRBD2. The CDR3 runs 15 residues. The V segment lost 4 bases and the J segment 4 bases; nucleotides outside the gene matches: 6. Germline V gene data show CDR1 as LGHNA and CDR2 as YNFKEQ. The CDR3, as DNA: TGTGCCAGCAGCCGAGCGGGGGGTGGCGCAGATACGCAGTATTTT. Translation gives CASSRAGGGADTQYF.

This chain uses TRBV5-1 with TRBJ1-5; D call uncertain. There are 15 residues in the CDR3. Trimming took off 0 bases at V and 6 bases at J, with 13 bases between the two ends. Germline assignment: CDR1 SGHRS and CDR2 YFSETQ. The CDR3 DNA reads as TGCGCCAGCAGCTTGGCCTCGGGAGGCGGTCAGCCCCAGCATTTT. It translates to CASSLASGGGQPQHF.